This TCR beta chain stems from a study of regulatory T cells in long-lasting Graves disease. Looking at the study overall: Persistent Graves' disease required over 5 years of antithyroid drugs and positive TSH receptor antibodies.

In its sample, this clonotype was seen a few times. The antigen remains unidentified. Both iRepertoire HTBI primers and Arm-PCR of CDR3 regions were used to build the TCR beta libraries. Via MiXCR, TCRdb re-called the multiplex PCR reads, giving one row per CDR3 protein. The table has hundreds of thousands of distinct CDR3 sequences, around 32% seen once; the top ten hold about two fifths. General study findings and limits: With a small sample size, accuracy may have been reduced. New patients shared around 980 public clonotypes, and persistent patients shared more, with approximately 2,500.

Specified time point: persistent/refractory GD, antithyroid drugs over 5 years with positive TRAb. Extracted PBMC RNA gave rise to the TCR library. CDR3 size: 14 residues. Trimming removed 7 bases from V and 4 bases from J; junction bases left unmatched: 7. The germline V gene encodes CDR1 MNHEY and CDR2 SVGEGT. The clonotype was recovered from a female donor with Graves disease. Sample: peripheral blood mononuclear cells (PBMCs), taken when the disease was refractory, from a patient treated with antithyroid drugs. The chain couples TRBV6-2 or TRBV6-3 to TRBJ1-5, with 7 bases that match TRBD1. In DNA form, the CDR3 reads TGTGCCAGCACGCACGGACAGGCGAATCAGCCCCAGCATTTT. Its protein product is CASTHGQANQPQHF.